The 2 T cell receptor beta chains reported below all come from one sample, sequenced in a study of cytomegalovirus exposure and HLA in healthy donors. It was with 60 Vbeta and 13 Jbeta primers that the PCR ran. Assay: immunoSEQ multiplex PCR; the TCRdb copy retains only in-frame clones and omits some. The sample records roughly 150,000 clones, 79% being singletons. Sequenced input: PBMCs. Receptors originate from a man aged 35 to 55 in good health and CMV-seropositive.

The genes are TRBV10-3 and TRBJ2-5; D remains ambiguous. V lost 0 bases, J lost 1 base, and 6 bases lay in between. CDR3 length: 14 residues. Germline values: CDR1 ENHRY, CDR2 SYGVKD. CDR3 bases: TGTGCCATCAGTGAGTCGGCTAGCCAAGAGACCCAGTACTTC. This translates into CAISESASQETQYF.

The gene calls are TRBV11-2 and TRBJ2-7; the D gene is possibly TRBD2 (6 bases). Germline V lookup: CDR1 SGHAT, CDR2 FQNNGV. The CDR3 is 14 amino acids. Trimming took off 3 bases at V and 2 bases at J, with 11 bases between the two ends. The CDR3 reads CASSFGGTAYEQYF. CDR3 in DNA: TGTGCCAGCAGCTTCGGAGGGACGGCCTACGAGCAGTACTTC.